The clone carrying this TCR beta chain showed up many times. Using RNA transcripts, the TCR beta CDR3 regions were amplified. First-round RT-PCR with HTBI primers preceded a second-round multiplex PCR. Using its own MiXCR run on the multiplex PCR reads, TCRdb lists one record per CDR3 protein. The profile shows hundreds of thousands of distinct CDR3 sequences, around 15% of them singletons. Looked up from germline, CDR1 is SGHTA and CDR2 is FQGTGA. This CDR3 spans 13 amino acids. V lost 2 bases and J lost 3, with 7 bases in between. The sample is drawn from a study of Graves' ophthalmopathy and Graves' hyperthyroidism. For the study at large: Sampling took place at initial diagnosis, with peripheral blood obtained before any treatment.

Sequencing input: blood. The sequence derives from a woman in her 30s with Graves' ophthalmopathy. The V and J genes are TRBV7-3 and TRBJ2-5; D ambiguous. In DNA, the CDR3 is TGTGCCAGCAGCTTAGGTTGGAAAGAGACCCAGTACTTC. It translates to CASSLGWKETQYF.